This T cell receptor (beta chain) was sequenced in a study of chemoradiotherapy in HPV16-positive cancers (dated by TCRdb to between 2021 and 2024). Study-level background: Functional T-cell assays on cells from two HPV16-positive patients defined candidate HPV-specific T-cell clones and common TCR motifs. The study asked whether T-cell immunity to the HPV oncoproteins E6 and E7 changes during chemoradiotherapy and whether this immunity affects survival. The candidate HPV-specific TCRs and motifs were subsequently tracked in TCR repertoires obtained from 70 to 95 patients with HPV-related cancers. The investigation overall reported the following: Expansion of candidate HPV-specific clones and E7-related TCR motifs was observed in the tumor microenvironment during treatment, whereas no such expansion was observed for non-HPV-specific T cells. The survival association was reported for HPV16-positive patients, and the functional definition of HPV-specific T cells was derived from only a couple of HPV16-positive patients. In HPV16-positive patients, expansion of HPV-responsive T cells during chemoradiotherapy was found to be associated with improved recurrence-free survival.

At the junction V is shortened by 3 bases and J by 5 bases, with 12 bases in between. The CDR1 and CDR2 encoded by the germline V gene (reference sequence) are SGHNT and YYREEE. The CDR3 runs 15 amino acids, cysteine and phenylalanine included. Only the CDR3 region is kept as DNA, spanning 45 bases read in frame from base 1. In regard to this clone: Its antigen is still unknown. One base away there is no much larger clone; base qualities are not given.

Repertoires were sampled repeatedly over the course of chemoradiotherapy so that clonal expansion in the tumor microenvironment could be followed. The library was made by the immunoSEQ multiplex PCR assay. Not all clones reach the TCRdb copy of this immuneACCESS table, which keeps in-frame sequences only. Checked studies attribute under half of the gap to unresolved V genes and leave the rest unexplained. The sample table records tens of thousands of clones; 94% of these occur just once. The ten largest make up approximately 2.7% of the sample. The sample was gathered from a patient who underwent chemoradiotherapy. The origin of this receptor is a human donor with HPV-associated anogenital cancer. This sequence uses TRBV5-4 and TRBJ1-6, and TRBD1 may be the D gene, going by 6 matching bases. The DNA sequence is as follows: TGTGCCAGCAGCTGGGCTAGACAGGATAATTCACCCCTCCACTTT. This yields the protein CASSWARQDNSPLHF.